The TCR beta chain described here comes from a study of CD8+ T cells in alopecia areata (dated by TCRdb to the late 2010s). With regard to the full study: Treated patients were enrolled in an open-label pilot trial of oral tofacitinib, 5 to 10 mg twice daily, for moderate-to-severe alopecia areata. Amplification of TCRbeta CDR3 regions was done by immunoSEQ multiplex PCR using 35 Vbeta forward primers and 13 Jbeta reverse primers. Patients stayed on tofacitinib for 6 to 18 months and then had 6 months of follow-up off drug so that delayed response and recurrence could be assessed. The RNA source kit depended on sample type: the PAXgene miRNA kit for fixed scalp, the miRNeasy kit for PBMCs, and the RNeasy kit for mouse skin. Scalp tissue and sorted CD4+ and CD8+ peripheral blood T cells from patchy and totalis/universalis alopecia areata patients and from healthy controls were covered by human TCRbeta sequencing. Scalp clonality was compared among normal scalp (n=4), patchy alopecia areata scalp (n=8), and alopecia totalis/universalis scalp (n=8). The study used high-throughput TCRbeta sequencing to examine T cell clonal expansion in alopecia areata, in both the C3H/HeJ mouse model and human patients. Tofacitinib-treated patients had biopsies at baseline and at 4 and 24 weeks of treatment, with a later scalp biopsy in several patients. Summary of the overall study and its limitations: Compared with normal scalp, lesional scalp, particularly in alopecia totalis/universalis, had higher clonality and more expanded CD8+ clones, which suggests antigenic drive. Compared with mice, TCR sequences shared between patients were less clear, possibly partly because of HLA diversity across the patient population. Resident alphabeta T cells in normal human skin are also sequenced, complicating scalp TCR repertoire analysis, unlike mouse skin dominated by gammadelta T cells.

Comments on this clone: Its target antigen remains unknown. No base quality values were provided; no much bigger clone lies one nucleotide off.

Trimming takes 4 bases from V and 0 bases from J, and the germline ends sit 8 bases apart. Based on the germline V gene, the CDR1 and CDR2 sequences are SGHRS and YFSETQ. Measured from the cysteine to the phenylalanine, the CDR3 is 15 residues long. Only CDR3 DNA remains: 45 bases, in frame from the first base. Library generation was performed with the immunoSEQ multiplex PCR assay. For TCR sequencing, RNA was extracted from every sample and reverse transcribed into cDNA to serve as template. SuperScript III was used for first-strand cDNA synthesis, primed with a 2:1 mix of oligo-dT and random hexamers. Amplification bias was assessed with a synthetic immune receptor repertoire, and residual bias was removed computationally. The authors processed their data as follows. Raw reads were preprocessed to remove errors, and CDR3 was defined according to IMGT conventions as the region from the conserved cysteine to phenylalanine. Clonality was computed by normalizing Shannon entropy by log2 of the number of productive unique TCRs and subtracting the result from 1. CD4 or CD8 identity of scalp clones was inferred by cross-referencing scalp TCRbeta sequences with sorted blood CD4 and CD8 repertoires. Imported from immuneACCESS, the table was reduced by TCRdb to in-frame sequences with V and J called. These copies leave out some clones; in studies compared against another copy, an unresolved V gene accounts for under half, and the cause of the remainder is not known. V, J and clone size are taken as reported in that table, and D and trimming were inferred from the DNA itself. The sample table holds 120,000 to 150,000 clones, of which 85% to 90% were seen once. Together, the top ten hold less than 15% of the sample.

The meaning of the sample's time point label: baseline before oral tofacitinib. Lesional scalp punch biopsies and peripheral blood were obtained from alopecia areata patients. PBMCs were isolated by density centrifugation and stained for CD3, CD4 and CD8, and CD4+ and CD8+ T cells were sorted on a FACSAria. The chain uses TRBV5-1 and TRBJ2-6; no D gene is confidently identified. The receptor's source is a human donor with alopecia areata. Sample: CD8+ T cells sorted from blood, taken at week 0. The CDR3 protein sequence reads: CASSPRSSGANVLTF. The base sequence is TGCGCCAGCAGCCCCCGTAGCTCTGGGGCCAACGTCCTGACTTTC.